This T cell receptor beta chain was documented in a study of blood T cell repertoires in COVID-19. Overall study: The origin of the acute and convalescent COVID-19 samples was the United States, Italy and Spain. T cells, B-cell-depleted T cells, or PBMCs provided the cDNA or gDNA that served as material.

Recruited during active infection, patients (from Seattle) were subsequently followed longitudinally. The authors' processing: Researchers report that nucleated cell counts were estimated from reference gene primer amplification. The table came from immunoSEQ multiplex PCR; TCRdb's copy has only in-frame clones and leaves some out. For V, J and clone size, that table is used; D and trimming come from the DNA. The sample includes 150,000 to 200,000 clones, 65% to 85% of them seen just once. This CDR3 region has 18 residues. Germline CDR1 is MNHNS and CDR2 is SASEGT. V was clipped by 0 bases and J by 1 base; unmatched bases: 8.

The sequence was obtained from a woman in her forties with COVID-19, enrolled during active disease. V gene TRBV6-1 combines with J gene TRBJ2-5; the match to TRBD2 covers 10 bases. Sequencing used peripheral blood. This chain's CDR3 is CASSEAVASGGSQETQYF. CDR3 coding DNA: TGTGCCAGCAGTGAAGCGGTTGCTAGCGGGGGCTCCCAAGAGACCCAGTACTTC.